The 21 T cell receptor beta chains below come from one sample, sequenced in a study of T cell repertoires in cytomegalovirus infection. Their antigen targets remain unknown. TCRdb re-called the reads through MiXCR, storing one row per CDR3 protein. The data show 450,000 to 550,000 distinct CDR3 sequences, roughly 42% seen once. The sample here was cultured PBMCs, taken from culture after CMV antigen stimulation. These receptors came from a human donor in good health (CMV status not recorded). Some clones in this sample may be carry-over from other donors' samples.

This clonotype was seen a few times. The chain uses TRBV12-3 or TRBV12-4 and TRBJ1-5; D call uncertain. The CDR3 consists of 15 residues. V gave up 2 bases and J gave up 6 bases, with 14 bases separating them. CDR3 in DNA: TGTGCCAGCAGTTTATCGGGCCCCGGCAGTCAGCCCCAGCATTTT. Amino acids: CASSLSGPGSQPQHF.

The CDR3: CASSPRQGPSPLHF. In DNA form, the CDR3 reads TGTGCCAGCAGTCCGAGACAGGGACCTTCACCCCTCCACTTT. This chain connects TRBV3-1 to TRBJ1-6; TRBD1 matches 7 bases. There are 14 residues in the CDR3. Germline V gene data show CDR1 as LGHDT and CDR2 as YNNKEL (reference sequence). The V and J ends lost 6 bases and 9 bases, in that order; junction bases with no gene match: 8.

The J gene is TRBJ2-1, the V gene TRBV12-3 or TRBV12-4; the match to TRBD2 covers 9 bases. V was pared by 4 bases and J by 4 bases, with 5 bases of the junction left unmatched. The CDR3 extends over 15 amino acids. Here the CDR3 DNA reads TGTGCCAGCAGTTCCGAGACTAGCGGATACAATGAGCAGTTCTTC. Its protein product is CASSSETSGYNEQFF.

The V call is TRBV7-9, the J call TRBJ2-2; D is possibly TRBD2 (6 bases). In germline, CDR1 is SEHNR, CDR2 FQNEAQ (reference sequence). V was pared by 5 bases and J by 0 bases, with 22 bases between. The CDR3 extends over 19 amino acids. DNA for the CDR3: TGTGCCAGCAGCCAGCCGGGACTCCCACAAACCACGAACACCGGGGAGCTGTTTTTT. Translating gives CASSQPGLPQTTNTGELFF.

This clonotype was observed a few times. The J gene is TRBJ2-7, the V gene TRBV7-6; D may be TRBD1 or TRBD2 (6 bases each). V lost 3 bases and J lost 9, with 18 bases in between. Germline values: CDR1 SGHVS, CDR2 FNYEAQ. The length of the CDR3 is 14 residues. CDR3 DNA sequence: TGTGCCAGCAGCTTGGGGGGCCGTCCGGCCGGGCAGTACTTC. This translates into CASSLGGRPAGQYF.

This clonotype was recorded a few times. In DNA form, the CDR3 reads TGTGCCAGCAGCTTCCGACAGGGGGTGAGAACTGAAGCTTTCTTT. Protein product: CASSFRQGVRTEAFF. The chain employs TRBV7-6 and TRBJ1-1, with 9 positions matching TRBD1. This CDR3 spans 15 amino acids. J lost 5 bases, V lost 3 bases, and 7 bases had no gene match. In germline, CDR1 is SGHVS, CDR2 FNYEAQ.

The CDR3 spells CASSQVGGAFASTSPLHF. The CDR3 DNA reads TGCGCCAGCAGCCAAGTTGGGGGCGCGTTTGCTTCGACTTCACCCCTCCACTTT. The chain recombines TRBV4-1 with TRBJ1-6; D might be TRBD1 (6 bases). V lost 1 base and J lost 9, with 22 bases in between. The CDR3 contains 18 residues. Germline assignment: CDR1 MGHRA and CDR2 YSYEKL.

This chain joins TRBV20-1 and TRBJ2-5; the D gene is possibly TRBD1 (6 bases). Germline V lookup: CDR1 DFQATT, CDR2 SNEGSKA (reference sequence). The V and J ends lost 0 bases and 4 bases respectively, with 18 bases between them. The CDR3 loop spans 16 amino acids. The CDR3 protein is CSARDLLGATSETQYF. The CDR3, as DNA: TGCAGTGCTAGAGATCTATTGGGGGCGACTTCAGAGACCCAGTACTTC.

This clonotype has just a few counts. The V gene is TRBV28, the J gene TRBJ1-6; 10 bases agree with TRBD1. The germline V gene has CDR1 MDHEN and CDR2 SYDVKM. There are 14 residues in the CDR3. The J segment lost 11 bases and the V segment lost 7 bases, leaving 8 bases of the junction unmatched. The CDR3 protein is CASTLPGQGPPLHF. CDR3 in DNA: TGTGCCAGCACCTTGCCGGGACAGGGGCCACCCCTCCACTTT.

This clonotype was picked up a small number of times. The gene calls are TRBV7-9 and TRBJ1-2; D is unresolved. The germline V gene encodes CDR1 SEHNR and CDR2 FQNEAQ (reference sequence). V was shortened by 8 bases and J by 3 bases, with 13 bases between the two germline ends. This CDR3 spans 13 amino acids. The CDR3, as DNA: TGTGCCAGCTTCCGAGTAGGTGACTATGGCTACACCTTC. Its translation: CASFRVGDYGYTF.

CDR3: CASSGVDQPQHF. DNA of the CDR3: TGTGCCAGTTCGGGGGTTGATCAGCCCCAGCATTTT. The J gene is TRBJ1-5, the V gene TRBV19, with D perhaps matching TRBD1 (5 bases). The germline CDR1 and CDR2 sequences are LNHDA and SQIVND (reference sequence). The CDR3 is 12 amino acids. Trimming took off 8 bases at V and 5 bases at J, with 10 bases between the two ends.

The V call is TRBV28, the J call TRBJ1-1; D gene ambiguous. Germline loops: CDR1 MDHEN, CDR2 SYDVKM. The CDR3 has 14 residues. V lost 6 bases, J lost 3 bases, and 14 bases lay in between. Written as DNA, the CDR3 is TGTGCCAGCAGCCCTGTCCCGGAGGACACTGAAGCTTTCTTT. Protein product: CASSPVPEDTEAFF.

The V gene is TRBV4-1, the J gene TRBJ2-3; the match to TRBD2 covers 12 bases. Unmatched junction bases numbered 12, after V lost 4 bases and J lost 4 bases. This CDR3 contains 18 residues. The germline V gene has CDR1 MGHRA and CDR2 YSYEKL. The CDR3: CASSPPRLAGGGSDTQYF. CDR3 nucleotide sequence: TGCGCCAGCAGCCCTCCCCGCCTAGCGGGGGGGGGGTCAGATACGCAGTATTTT.

This clonotype has only a few counts. This chain connects TRBV7-2 to TRBJ2-3, with D unclear. Germline loops: CDR1 SGHTA, CDR2 FQGNSA. The CDR3 runs 13 residues. Trimming stripped 5 bases from V and 1 base from J, with 7 bases between. CDR3 nucleotides: TGTGCCAGCAGCAGGTGGGGCACAGATACGCAGTATTTT. This gives the protein CASSRWGTDTQYF.

The gene calls are TRBV12-3 or TRBV12-4 and TRBJ1-6, with 9 bases lining up with TRBD1. V shed 6 bases and J 5 bases; nucleotides not matched to a gene: 2. This CDR3 comprises 14 residues. The CDR3 bases are TGTGCCAGCAGAGACAGGGGGGATAATTCACCCCTCCACTTT. It codes for CASRDRGDNSPLHF.

This clonotype occurred a few times. The chain recombines TRBV10-3 with TRBJ2-1; 12 nucleotides line up with TRBD2. Germline CDR1 and CDR2: ENHRY and SYGVKD. J gave up 5 bases and V 3 bases, and 2 bases lay outside the gene matches. The CDR3 runs to 15 residues. CDR3 protein: CAISELAGGNNEQFF. In DNA, the CDR3 is TGTGCCATCAGTGAACTAGCGGGGGGAAACAATGAGCAGTTCTTC.

This chain joins TRBV11-2 and TRBJ2-5; possible D gene TRBD2, 6 bases. CDR1 SGHAT and CDR2 FQNNGV come from the germline V gene. The length of the CDR3 is 15 residues. The V end was cut by 5 bases, the J end by 1 base, with 14 bases between. In DNA, the CDR3 is TGTGCCAGCAGCCCCGGCGCGGGATCCCAAGAGACCCAGTACTTC. Translating it yields CASSPGAGSQETQYF.

The gene calls are TRBV10-3 and TRBJ2-3, with 10 bases fitting TRBD1. The CDR3 spans 16 residues. The V gene end was trimmed by 3 bases and the J gene end by 4 bases; junction bases not matched to a gene: 7. The germline CDR1 and CDR2 sequences are ENHRY and SYGVKD. CDR3 nucleotides: TGTGCCATCAGTGATCCGGGACAGGGGAGCGCAGATACGCAGTATTTT. This sequence encodes CAISDPGQGSADTQYF.

The rearrangement uses TRBV4-1 and TRBJ2-1, with 7 nucleotides matching TRBD1. J lost 2 bases, V lost 1 base, and 2 bases had no gene match. Per germline, CDR1 MGHRA and CDR2 YSYEKL. The CDR3 is 15 amino acids. CDR3 in DNA: TGCGCCAGCAGCCAAGGAGGGGGCCCCTACAATGAGCAGTTCTTC. The encoded protein is CASSQGGGPYNEQFF.

This clonotype was found a few times. The chain employs TRBV6-1 and TRBJ2-5; 9 bases fit TRBD2. V was pared by 6 bases and J by 2 bases, with 7 bases of the junction left unmatched. CDR3 size: 15 residues. Looked up from germline, CDR1 is MNHNS and CDR2 is SASEGT. As DNA, the CDR3 is TGTGCCAGCAGCCCAACCACTAGCGGGCAAGAGACCCAGTACTTC. Protein product: CASSPTTSGQETQYF.

The rearrangement uses TRBV19 and TRBJ2-7, with D tentatively TRBD2 (6 bases). V was trimmed by 6 bases and J by 2 bases, leaving 17 bases between them. CDR3 size: 15 residues. Germline CDR1 is LNHDA and CDR2 is SQIVND (reference sequence). CDR3: CASSVGFGGPYEQYF. CDR3 bases: TGTGCCAGTAGCGTGGGGTTCGGAGGGCCCTACGAGCAGTACTTC.